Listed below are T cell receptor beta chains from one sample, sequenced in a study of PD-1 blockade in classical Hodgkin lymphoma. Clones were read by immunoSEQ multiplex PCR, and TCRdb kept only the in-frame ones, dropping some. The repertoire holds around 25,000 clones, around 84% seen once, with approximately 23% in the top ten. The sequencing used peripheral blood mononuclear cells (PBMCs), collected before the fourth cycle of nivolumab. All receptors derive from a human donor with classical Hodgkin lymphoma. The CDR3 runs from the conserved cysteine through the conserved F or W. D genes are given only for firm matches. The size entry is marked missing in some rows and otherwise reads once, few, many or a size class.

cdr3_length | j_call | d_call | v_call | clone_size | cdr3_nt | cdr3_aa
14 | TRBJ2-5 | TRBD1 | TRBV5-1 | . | TGCGCCAGCAGTCCAGGGGGAGTTGGGGAGACCCAGTACTTC | CASSPGGVGETQYF
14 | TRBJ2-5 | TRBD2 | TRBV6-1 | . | TGTGCCAGCAGCCCCGGGACTAGTCGAGAGACCCAGTACTTC | CASSPGTSRETQYF
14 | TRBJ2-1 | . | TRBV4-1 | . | TGCGCCAGCAGCCCCCAGGTTGGGGACAATGAGCAGTTCTTC | CASSPQVGDNEQFF
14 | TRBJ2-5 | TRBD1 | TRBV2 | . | TGTGCCAGCAACCAAGGACAGGGGAGAGAGACCCAGTACTTC | CASNQGQGRETQYF
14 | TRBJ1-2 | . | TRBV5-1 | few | TGCGCCAGCAGCTTGGGGTCGGGGATCGATGGCTACACCTTC | CASSLGSGIDGYTF
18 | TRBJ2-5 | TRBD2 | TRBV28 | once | TGTGCCAGCAGTTTAGGGTTGGCTAGCGGGAGGGCTGGGGAGACCCAGTACTTC | CASSLGLASGRAGETQYF
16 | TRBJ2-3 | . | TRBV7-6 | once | TGTGCCAGCAGCTTAGGCCCGAGACCTAGCACAGATACGCAGTATTTT | CASSLGPRPSTDTQYF
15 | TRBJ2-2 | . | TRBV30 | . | TGTGCCTGGAAGGCTAACCTAGCTAACACCGGGGAGCTGTTTTTT | CAWKANLANTGELFF
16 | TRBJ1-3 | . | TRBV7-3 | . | TGTGCCAGCAGCCCAAACCCCCCGGGAGCTGGAAACACCATATATTTT | CASSPNPPGAGNTIYF
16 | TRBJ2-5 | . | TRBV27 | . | TGTGCCAGCAGTTTATCTAGCCGGGGGCACCGGGAGACCCAGTACTTC | CASSLSSRGHRETQYF
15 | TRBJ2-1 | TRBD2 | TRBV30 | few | TGTGCCTGGAGCCGGACTAGCGGGGCCTACAATGAGCAGTTCTTC | CAWSRTSGAYNEQFF
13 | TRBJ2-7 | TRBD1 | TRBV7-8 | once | TGTGCCAGCAGACGACAGGGGCCGGGAGAGCAGTACTTC | CASRRQGPGEQYF
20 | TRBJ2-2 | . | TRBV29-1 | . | TGCAGCGTGGGACTGGACCCCACCGAACAAGACCACCAAAACACCGGGGAGCTGTTTTTT | CSVGLDPTEQDHQNTGELFF
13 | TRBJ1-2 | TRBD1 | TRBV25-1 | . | TGTGCCAGCAGTGAGCAGGGGGCAGGGGGCTACACCTTC | CASSEQGAGGYTF
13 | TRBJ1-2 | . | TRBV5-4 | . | TGTGCCAGCAGCTTGGGGGAATCGGCCGGCTACACCTTC | CASSLGESAGYTF
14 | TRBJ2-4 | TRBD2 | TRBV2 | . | TGTGCCAGCACTCCCCTAGCGGCTCCTGACATTCAGTACTTC | CASTPLAAPDIQYF
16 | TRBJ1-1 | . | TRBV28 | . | TGTGCCAGCAGCCCGGGAGCGAGGGGCATGAACACTGAAGCTTTCTTT | CASSPGARGMNTEAFF
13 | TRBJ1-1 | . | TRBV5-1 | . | TGCGCCAGCAGCCTACTAGACAACACTGAAGCTTTCTTT | CASSLLDNTEAFF
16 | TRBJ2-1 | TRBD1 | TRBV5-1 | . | TGCGCCAGCAGCTTGGCCCCCGGGACAGGGACCAATGAGCAGTTCTTC | CASSLAPGTGTNEQFF
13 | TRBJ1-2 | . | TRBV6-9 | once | TGTGCCAGCAGTTACGGGGGGGACAATGGCTACACCTTC | CASSYGGDNGYTF
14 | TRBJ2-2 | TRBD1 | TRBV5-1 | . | TGCGCCAGCAGCCCTCGACAGGGCACCGGGGAGCTGTTTTTT | CASSPRQGTGELFF
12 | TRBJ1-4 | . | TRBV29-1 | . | TGCAGCGCCTTACGACAGAATGAAAAACTGTTTTTT | CSALRQNEKLFF
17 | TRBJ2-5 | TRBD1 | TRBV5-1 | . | TGCGCCAGCAGCCAAGGGACTTGGACAGGGGGCGCGGAGACCCAGTACTTC | CASSQGTWTGGAETQYF
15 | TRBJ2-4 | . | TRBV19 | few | TGTGCCAGTAGTACCGAGATTCTAGCCAAAAACATTCAGTACTTC | CASSTEILAKNIQYF
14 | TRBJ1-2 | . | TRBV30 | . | TGTGCCTGGTTGACCAGGTGGGGGCGGGAAGGCTACACCTTC | CAWLTRWGREGYTF
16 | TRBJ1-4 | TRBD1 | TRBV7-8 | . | TGTGCCAGCAGCACCGCAGGGGGGAGGGGTAATGAAAAACTGTTTTTT | CASSTAGGRGNEKLFF
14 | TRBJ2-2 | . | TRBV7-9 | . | TGTGCCAGCAGCTTAGGGGCGAACACCGGGGAGCTGTTTTTT | CASSLGANTGELFF
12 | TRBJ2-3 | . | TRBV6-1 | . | TGTGCCAGCACAAACACGGGGCTGGCGCAGTATTTT | CASTNTGLAQYF
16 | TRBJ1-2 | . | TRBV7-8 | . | TGTGCCAGCAGCCTAGGGGTAGGGGTTTCGGGCTATGGCTACACCTTC | CASSLGVGVSGYGYTF
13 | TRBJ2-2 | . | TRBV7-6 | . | TGTGCCAGCAGCCCCCGGATCACCGGGGAGCTGTTTTTT | CASSPRITGELFF
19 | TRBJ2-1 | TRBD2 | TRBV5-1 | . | TGCGCCAGCAGCTTGCGCTCAGGGACTAGCGGGAGGGGAGGGGCTGAGCAGTTCTTC | CASSLRSGTSGRGGAEQFF
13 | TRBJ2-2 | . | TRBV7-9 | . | TGTGCCAGCAGCTTAGCGGGTACCGGGGAGCTGTTTTTT | CASSLAGTGELFF
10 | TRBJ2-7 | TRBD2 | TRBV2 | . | TGTGCCACCTTGGGACTAGATCGGGCCTTC | CATLGLDRAF
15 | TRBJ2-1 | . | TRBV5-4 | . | TGTGCCAGCAGCCCGGGCCCGGATTTCCAGGGAGAGGAGTTCTTC | CASSPGPDFQGEEFF
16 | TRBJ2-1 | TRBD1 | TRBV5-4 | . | TGTGCCAGCAGCCCGGGCGGGACAGGGAAGTCCAATGAGCAGTTCTTC | CASSPGGTGKSNEQFF
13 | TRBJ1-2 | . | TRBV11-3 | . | TGTGCCAGCAGCTACCGGGCCTACTATGGCTACACCTTC | CASSYRAYYGYTF
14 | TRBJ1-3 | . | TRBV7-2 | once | TGTGCCAGCAGCTTAGTGGGGGCTGGAAACACCATATATTTT | CASSLVGAGNTIYF
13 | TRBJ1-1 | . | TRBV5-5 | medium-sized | TGTGCCAGCAGATCGGACCTGAACACTGAAGCTTTCTTT | CASRSDLNTEAFF
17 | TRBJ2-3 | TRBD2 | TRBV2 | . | TGTGCCAGCAGACTAGCGGGGGGGCTGGGGGACACAGATACGCAGTATTTT | CASRLAGGLGDTDTQYF
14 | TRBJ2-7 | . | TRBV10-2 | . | TGCGCCAGCACCACAGGGGGGGGATCCTACGAGCAGTACTTC | CASTTGGGSYEQYF
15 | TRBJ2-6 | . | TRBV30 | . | TGTGCCTGGACTGGACGTGGGACTGGGGCCAACGTCCTGACTTTC | CAWTGRGTGANVLTF
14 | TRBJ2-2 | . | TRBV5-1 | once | TGCGCCAGCAGCAGACCCGGCGGCACCGGGGAGCTGTTTTTT | CASSRPGGTGELFF
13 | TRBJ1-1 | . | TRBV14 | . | TGTGCCAGCAGCCAAAACTCCGCTGAGAGGGCTTTCTTT | CASSQNSAERAFF
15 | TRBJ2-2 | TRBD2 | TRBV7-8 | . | TGTGCCAGCACGAGTTCTAGCGGGAGGATCCGGGAGCTGTTTTTT | CASTSSSGRIRELFF
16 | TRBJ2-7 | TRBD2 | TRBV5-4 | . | TGTGCCAGCAGCTCCGGCGGCGGGGGATTCATCTACGAGCAGTACTTC | CASSSGGGGFIYEQYF
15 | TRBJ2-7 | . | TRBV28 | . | TGTGCCAGCAGTGTGGTCTCCCTAAACTCCTACGAGCAGTACTTC | CASSVVSLNSYEQYF
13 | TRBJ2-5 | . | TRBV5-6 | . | TGTGCCAGCAGCTTGGGGCTGGTAGAGACCCAGTACTTC | CASSLGLVETQYF
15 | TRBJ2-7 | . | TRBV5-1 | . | TGCGCCAGCAGCCTCAGAGCAGCGCAGAACCAAGAGCAGTACTTC | CASSLRAAQNQEQYF
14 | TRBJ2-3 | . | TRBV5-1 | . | TGCGCCAGCAGCTTTCGGCAGGGTACAGATACGCAGTATTTT | CASSFRQGTDTQYF
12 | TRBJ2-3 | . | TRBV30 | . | TGTGCCTGGAGTGTTAGGGGAGATACGCAGTATTTT | CAWSVRGDTQYF
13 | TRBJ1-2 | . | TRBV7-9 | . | TGTGCCAGCAGCTTAGTACACAGGGAGGGCTACACCTTC | CASSLVHREGYTF
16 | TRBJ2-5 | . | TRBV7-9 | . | TGTGCCAGCAGCTGGTCTAGCCAAGGCCCAAAAGAGACCCAGTACTTC | CASSWSSQGPKETQYF
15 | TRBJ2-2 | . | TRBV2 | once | TGTGCCAGCAGCGTTCTAGGTCCGCCGACCGGGGAGCTGTTTTTT | CASSVLGPPTGELFF